Listed below are T cell receptor beta chains from one sample, sequenced in a study of T cell responses to AZD1222 COVID-19 vaccine. Repertoires were generated with immunoSEQ multiplex PCR, while TCRdb's copy carries only in-frame clones and drops some. The sample records about 140,000 clones, about nine tenths being singletons. This material consisted of peripheral blood, taken on day 0 of AZD1222 vaccination. Source of these receptors: an adult in good health. The CDR3 runs from the conserved cysteine through the conserved F or W. Fields, in order: clone size, V gene, J gene, D gene, CDR3 DNA, CDR3 protein. The D gene is left open where the match is weak. Expanded clones get a size class; other rows say once, few or many, or leave the size out.

clone_size: NA
v_call: TRBV6-1
j_call: TRBJ1-2
d_call: NA
cdr3_nt: TGTGCCAGCAGTGAAACGACGACTTATTCTAACTATGGCTACACCTTC
cdr3_aa: CASSETTTYSNYGYTF

clone_size: NA
v_call: TRBV9
j_call: TRBJ2-1
d_call: TRBD1
cdr3_nt: TGTGCCAGCAGCACTCGGACAGGGGGACTGTACAATGAGCAGTTCTTC
cdr3_aa: CASSTRTGGLYNEQFF

clone_size: NA
v_call: TRBV10-3
j_call: TRBJ2-2
d_call: TRBD1
cdr3_nt: TGTGCCATCAGAGCCGTGGGGGACAGGGTGACCGGGGAGCTGTTTTTT
cdr3_aa: CAIRAVGDRVTGELFF

clone_size: NA
v_call: TRBV28
j_call: TRBJ1-2
d_call: NA
cdr3_nt: TGTGCCAGCAGTCTGGGGACAACCTATGGCTACACCTTC
cdr3_aa: CASSLGTTYGYTF

clone_size: NA
v_call: TRBV24-1
j_call: TRBJ2-1
d_call: NA
cdr3_nt: TGTGCCACCAGTGATCCTATATACAATGAGCAGTTCTTC
cdr3_aa: CATSDPIYNEQFF

clone_size: NA
v_call: TRBV5-5
j_call: TRBJ1-1
d_call: NA
cdr3_nt: TGTGCCAGCAGCTTGAGGGACACTGAAGCTTTCTTT
cdr3_aa: CASSLRDTEAFF

clone_size: NA
v_call: TRBV5-5
j_call: TRBJ2-3
d_call: NA
cdr3_nt: TGTGCCAGCAGCTTGGTGTACAGCGGCACAGATACGCAGTATTTT
cdr3_aa: CASSLVYSGTDTQYF

clone_size: NA
v_call: TRBV3-1/TRBV3-2
j_call: TRBJ2-5
d_call: TRBD2
cdr3_nt: TGTGCCAGCAGCCAAGATTGGACTAGGGAGACCCAGTACTTC
cdr3_aa: CASSQDWTRETQYF

clone_size: NA
v_call: TRBV21-1
j_call: TRBJ1-3
d_call: NA
cdr3_nt: TGTGCCAGCAGCCACCGGTGGGGAAAAGCGGCTGGAAACACCATATATTTT
cdr3_aa: CASSHRWGKAAGNTIYF

clone_size: once
v_call: TRBV10-2
j_call: TRBJ1-5
d_call: NA
cdr3_nt: TGCGCCAGCAGTGAGTCCGGTGGGGAGGGTCAGCCCCAGCATTTT
cdr3_aa: CASSESGGEGQPQHF

clone_size: once
v_call: TRBV27
j_call: TRBJ1-1
d_call: NA
cdr3_nt: TGTGCCAGCAGTTTAAACCCCTCGCGCAACACTGAAGCTTTCTTT
cdr3_aa: CASSLNPSRNTEAFF

clone_size: NA
v_call: TRBV2
j_call: TRBJ1-3
d_call: NA
cdr3_nt: TGTGCCAGCAGTTCGACCCAGGGGAGGGGAAACACCATATATTTT
cdr3_aa: CASSSTQGRGNTIYF

clone_size: NA
v_call: TRBV5-4
j_call: TRBJ1-1
d_call: NA
cdr3_nt: TGTGCCAGCAGCTTGGGTGGAGGGAACACTGAAGCTTTCTTT
cdr3_aa: CASSLGGGNTEAFF

clone_size: few
v_call: TRBV20-1
j_call: TRBJ1-1
d_call: NA
cdr3_nt: TGCAGTGCTAGTAAGGGGCTGAACACTGAAGCTTTCTTT
cdr3_aa: CSASKGLNTEAFF

clone_size: once
v_call: TRBV11-2
j_call: TRBJ2-7
d_call: TRBD2
cdr3_nt: TGTGCCAGCAGCTTGCATGCCGGCGGGGGGGTCTACGAGCAGTACTTC
cdr3_aa: CASSLHAGGGVYEQYF

clone_size: NA
v_call: TRBV7-2
j_call: TRBJ1-1
d_call: NA
cdr3_nt: TGTGCCAGCAGCTTAGTTGGACCCGCGTCCACTGAAGCTTTCTTT
cdr3_aa: CASSLVGPASTEAFF

clone_size: NA
v_call: TRBV28
j_call: TRBJ2-1
d_call: TRBD2
cdr3_nt: TGTGCCAGCACCCTCCTACTAGCGGGAGGGCTCAATGAGCAGTTCTTC
cdr3_aa: CASTLLLAGGLNEQFF

clone_size: NA
v_call: TRBV29-1
j_call: TRBJ2-7
d_call: TRBD1
cdr3_nt: TGCAGCGCTGCCGGGACAGGGGACTACGAGCAGTACTTC
cdr3_aa: CSAAGTGDYEQYF

clone_size: NA
v_call: TRBV28
j_call: TRBJ1-1
d_call: NA
cdr3_nt: TGTGCCAGCAGTTCGCACAGAGACTTCAACACTGAAGCTTTCTTT
cdr3_aa: CASSSHRDFNTEAFF

clone_size: NA
v_call: TRBV10-3
j_call: TRBJ1-2
d_call: NA
cdr3_nt: TGTGCCATCAGTGAGTCAAGGAGTAACTATGGCTACACCTTC
cdr3_aa: CAISESRSNYGYTF

clone_size: NA
v_call: TRBV28
j_call: TRBJ2-7
d_call: TRBD1
cdr3_nt: TGTGCCAGCAGCCCGGACAGGGGCCCCTCCTACGAGCAGTACTTC
cdr3_aa: CASSPDRGPSYEQYF

clone_size: NA
v_call: TRBV24-1
j_call: TRBJ1-1
d_call: TRBD1
cdr3_nt: TGTGCCACCAGTGATTCGAGGACAGGGGGGAACACTGAAGCTTTCTTT
cdr3_aa: CATSDSRTGGNTEAFF

clone_size: NA
v_call: TRBV7-9
j_call: TRBJ2-7
d_call: TRBD2
cdr3_nt: TGTGCCAGCAGCTCCCTAGCGGGAGAGGGAGAATACGAGCAGTACTTC
cdr3_aa: CASSSLAGEGEYEQYF

clone_size: NA
v_call: TRBV15
j_call: TRBJ1-5
d_call: TRBD1
cdr3_nt: TGTGCCCCGTTCGGACAGGGGACTCAGCCCCAGCATTTT
cdr3_aa: CAPFGQGTQPQHF

clone_size: NA
v_call: TRBV28
j_call: TRBJ1-2
d_call: NA
cdr3_nt: TGTGCCAGCAGAGCCGTAGACATCCACTATGGCTACACCTTC
cdr3_aa: CASRAVDIHYGYTF

clone_size: NA
v_call: TRBV7-2
j_call: TRBJ2-5
d_call: NA
cdr3_nt: TGTGCCAGCAGCTTAACCCGGGTCGCGGGTCAAGAGACCCAGTACTTC
cdr3_aa: CASSLTRVAGQETQYF

clone_size: NA
v_call: TRBV9
j_call: TRBJ2-7
d_call: NA
cdr3_nt: TGTGCCAGCAGCCCTGCCAGGGAGGCACTACAGGGTCTCGAGCAGTACTTC
cdr3_aa: CASSPAREALQGLEQYF

clone_size: NA
v_call: TRBV30
j_call: TRBJ1-3
d_call: TRBD1
cdr3_nt: TGTGCCTGTCCCCGGACAGGCGAAAACACCATATATTTT
cdr3_aa: CACPRTGENTIYF

clone_size: NA
v_call: TRBV29-1
j_call: TRBJ1-2
d_call: NA
cdr3_nt: TGCAGCGTTGCGAGCAGGGACATCTATGGCTACACCTTC
cdr3_aa: CSVASRDIYGYTF

clone_size: NA
v_call: TRBV7-9
j_call: TRBJ1-2
d_call: NA
cdr3_nt: TGTGCCAGCAGCCTAGGGGTAGTTGGCTATGGCTACACCTTC
cdr3_aa: CASSLGVVGYGYTF

clone_size: once
v_call: TRBV5-1
j_call: TRBJ1-4
d_call: NA
cdr3_nt: TGCGCCAGCAGGATACAGGGTAGTGAAAAACTGTTTTTT
cdr3_aa: CASRIQGSEKLFF

clone_size: once
v_call: TRBV19
j_call: TRBJ2-7
d_call: TRBD2
cdr3_nt: TGTGCCAGTAGTTCCGGGACTAGCGGGAGAGGGTACGAGCAGTACTTC
cdr3_aa: CASSSGTSGRGYEQYF

clone_size: NA
v_call: TRBV10-1
j_call: TRBJ2-2
d_call: NA
cdr3_nt: TGCGCCATCACCTTTAGCGGCGCGAACACCGGGGAGCTGTTTTTT
cdr3_aa: CAITFSGANTGELFF

clone_size: NA
v_call: TRBV28
j_call: TRBJ1-2
d_call: TRBD1
cdr3_nt: TGTGCCAGCAGTTTATGGGACAGGGAAAACTATGGCTACACCTTC
cdr3_aa: CASSLWDRENYGYTF

clone_size: NA
v_call: TRBV6-5
j_call: TRBJ2-1
d_call: TRBD2
cdr3_nt: TGTGCCAGCACTAGCGGGGGGATCAATGAGCAGTTCTTC
cdr3_aa: CASTSGGINEQFF

clone_size: NA
v_call: TRBV6-6
j_call: TRBJ2-2
d_call: TRBD1
cdr3_nt: TGTGCCAGCAGGAGAAGCGGACAGGGGATAACCGGGGAGCTGTTTTTT
cdr3_aa: CASRRSGQGITGELFF

clone_size: few
v_call: TRBV6-1
j_call: TRBJ2-7
d_call: NA
cdr3_nt: TGTGCCAGCAGTGAAACCGGGAGCGTCGACGAGCAGTACTTC
cdr3_aa: CASSETGSVDEQYF

clone_size: NA
v_call: TRBV7-9
j_call: TRBJ2-5
d_call: NA
cdr3_nt: TGTGCCAGCAGCCAGGTGACTCGCCAAGAGACCCAGTACTTC
cdr3_aa: CASSQVTRQETQYF

clone_size: once
v_call: TRBV10-3
j_call: TRBJ2-3
d_call: TRBD2
cdr3_nt: TGTGCCATCAGTGAGCCAGTAGCGGGGGGCACAGATACGCAGTATTTT
cdr3_aa: CAISEPVAGGTDTQYF

clone_size: NA
v_call: TRBV28
j_call: TRBJ2-7
d_call: NA
cdr3_nt: TGTGCCAGCGCCCGGGACATTACCTACGAGCAGTACTTC
cdr3_aa: CASARDITYEQYF

clone_size: NA
v_call: TRBV7-8
j_call: TRBJ2-2
d_call: NA
cdr3_nt: TGTGCCAGCAATTTCCGTTTCAGGGGAGCGAACACCGGGGAGCTGTTTTTT
cdr3_aa: CASNFRFRGANTGELFF